A selection of T cell receptor beta chains follows, all from one sample in a study of blood T cell repertoires in COVID-19. Sequencing used immunoSEQ multiplex PCR; TCRdb keeps in-frame clones, though not all of them. Among a few hundred thousand clones listed, around nine tenths were seen once. The sequencing sample was made of peripheral blood. All receptors derive from a man aged 60-69 years with acute or convalescent COVID-19. Each CDR3 is given with its conserved first and last residue. Each record gives: V gene, D gene, clone size, J gene, CDR3 length, CDR3 protein, CDR3 DNA. The D gene is left open where the match is weak. Some rows have no size entry. The others give once, few or many, or a class for an expanded clone.

V: TRBV28; D: TRBD1; size: -; J: TRBJ1-2; length: 14; CDR3: CASRPGTGGGGYTF; DNA: TGTGCCAGCAGACCTGGGACAGGGGGCGGTGGCTACACCTTC
V: TRBV19; D: -; size: -; J: TRBJ2-2; length: 16; CDR3: CASIGRQHANTGELFF; DNA: TGTGCCAGTATTGGGAGGCAACACGCGAACACCGGGGAGCTGTTTTTT
V: TRBV27; D: TRBD1; size: -; J: TRBJ1-1; length: 15; CDR3: CASRDSRTGNTEAFF; DNA: TGTGCCAGCAGGGACTCCAGGACAGGTAACACTGAAGCTTTCTTT
V: TRBV9; D: TRBD2; size: -; J: TRBJ2-5; length: 18; CDR3: CASSAGSLADSFQETQYF; DNA: TGTGCCAGCAGCGCAGGGTCACTAGCGGATTCCTTCCAAGAGACCCAGTACTTC
V: TRBV6-5; D: TRBD1; size: -; J: TRBJ1-4; length: 14; CDR3: CASSPGQGYEKLFF; DNA: TGTGCCAGCAGTCCGGGACAGGGGTATGAAAAACTGTTTTTT
V: TRBV12-5; D: TRBD1; size: -; J: TRBJ2-5; length: 18; CDR3: CASGLVTTGTGGRETQYF; DNA: TGTGCTAGTGGTTTGGTAACCACCGGGACAGGGGGCCGGGAGACCCAGTACTTC
V: TRBV5-1; D: TRBD2; size: -; J: TRBJ2-7; length: 14; CDR3: CASSLGLARAEQYF; DNA: TGCGCCAGCAGCCTGGGACTAGCTCGGGCCGAGCAGTACTTC
V: TRBV27; D: -; size: -; J: TRBJ2-1; length: 18; CDR3: CASSLEPGGAGHYNEQFF; DNA: TGTGCCAGCAGTTTAGAACCCGGCGGGGCAGGGCATTACAATGAGCAGTTCTTC
V: TRBV28; D: -; size: -; J: TRBJ2-7; length: 11; CDR3: CASTGAYEQYF; DNA: TGTGCCAGCACAGGGGCCTACGAGCAGTACTTC
V: TRBV7-3; D: TRBD1; size: -; J: TRBJ1-1; length: 14; CDR3: CASSPRGPNTEAFF; DNA: TGTGCCAGCAGCCCAAGGGGGCCGAACACTGAAGCTTTCTTT
V: TRBV3-1/TRBV3-2; D: TRBD2; size: -; J: TRBJ2-2; length: 16; CDR3: CASSQGLAGGLGELFF; DNA: TGTGCCAGCAGCCAAGGACTAGCGGGGGGTCTTGGGGAGCTGTTTTTT
V: TRBV27; D: TRBD1; size: -; J: TRBJ2-7; length: 16; CDR3: CASSLFPAGGSYEQYF; DNA: TGTGCCAGCAGTTTATTCCCGGCAGGGGGCTCCTACGAGCAGTACTTC
V: TRBV2; D: TRBD2; size: -; J: TRBJ2-5; length: 16; CDR3: CASRPSGSGGQETQYF; DNA: TGTGCCAGCAGGCCCTCTGGAAGCGGGGGCCAAGAGACCCAGTACTTC
V: TRBV27; D: TRBD2; size: few; J: TRBJ2-1; length: 16; CDR3: CASSSGTSGGYNEQFF; DNA: TGTGCCAGCAGTTCGGGGACTAGCGGGGGGTACAATGAGCAGTTCTTC
V: TRBV14; D: -; size: once; J: TRBJ2-7; length: 15; CDR3: CASSQNDRSSYEQYF; DNA: TGTGCCAGCAGCCAAAATGACAGGAGCTCCTACGAGCAGTACTTC
V: TRBV7-3; D: TRBD1; size: -; J: TRBJ1-1; length: 14; CDR3: CASSPDRGHTEAFF; DNA: TGTGCCAGCAGCCCCGACAGGGGGCACACTGAAGCTTTCTTT
V: TRBV6-5; D: -; size: -; J: TRBJ1-4; length: 16; CDR3: CASSYSLGVSDEKLFF; DNA: TGTGCCAGCAGTTACTCATTAGGGGTTTCCGACGAAAAACTGTTTTTT